The clone carrying this T cell receptor beta chain was picked up many times. Its antigen is not known. Germline V gene sequence: CDR1 GTSNPN, CDR2 SVGIG (reference sequence). The trim removed 4 bases at V and 0 bases at J, leaving 3 bases unmatched. The CDR3 runs to 13 residues. A second PCR of 7 to 11 cycles used a sample-barcoded 5' primer and a J-beta primer mix. Tags on each cDNA molecule came from a template-switch adaptor with 12 random nucleotides. Using its own MiXCR run on the 5' RACE reads, TCRdb lists one record per CDR3 protein. The sample holds about 940,000 distinct CDR3 sequences, around 49% seen once. Aged about 6 to 95, donors were systemically healthy Caucasians from Russia. No fewer than 5.5 micrograms of total RNA were isolated from every sample. This sample is part of a study of blood T cells in healthy people across ages. General study results and limits: It was the long-lived donors that had more naive CD4+ cells and higher diversity than aged donors.

Sequenced material: blood. V and J are TRBV30 and TRBJ2-7, with 7 bases that match TRBD1. The sequence was obtained from a man younger than 45 in good health. Here the CDR3 DNA reads TGTGCCTGGACGACAGGGAGCTCCTACGAGCAGTACTTC. Protein: CAWTTGSSYEQYF.